These T cell receptor beta chains were read from a single sample in a study of T cells in Graves' hyperthyroidism and ophthalmopathy. TCRdb re-analysed the multiplex PCR reads in MiXCR, keeping a single row per CDR3 protein. The data contain hundreds of thousands of distinct CDR3 sequences, 15% to 18% of them singletons. What was sequenced was blood. The receptors here all came from a woman under 30 with Graves' hyperthyroidism. CDR3s include the opening cysteine and the closing phenylalanine or tryptophan.

TRBV5-1	TRBJ2-5	CASSFGTSGSETQYF
TRBV6-1	TRBJ2-3	CASRLGGGTDTQYF
TRBV18	TRBJ1-2	CASSLNGVAYGYTF
TRBV27	TRBJ1-2	CASSITGAYGYTF
TRBV18	TRBJ2-6	CASSLQGTGANVLTF
TRBV7-2	TRBJ1-6	CASCSTASRTNSPLHF
TRBV6-2/TRBV6-3	TRBJ2-5	CASKKDRAYQETQYF
TRBV20-1	TRBJ2-6	CSASRGPSGANVLTF
TRBV20-1	TRBJ2-7	CSATQGYGTSGHYEQYF
TRBV5-1	TRBJ1-5	CASSSGQLNQPQHF
TRBV7-3	TRBJ2-1	CASSLADREQFF
TRBV5-1	TRBJ2-3	CASSSGTSGNTDTQYF
TRBV24-1	TRBJ2-5	CATSDTGTRETQYF
TRBV5-1	TRBJ1-5	CASSLEGLTVSNQPQHF
TRBV25-1	TRBJ2-3	CASSEASGASTDTQYF
TRBV12-3/TRBV12-4	TRBJ2-2	CASRPFNDRSGATGELFF
TRBV4-3	TRBJ2-7	CASSHEWDRVSEQYF
TRBV11-2	TRBJ1-4	CASSLDGQFNEKLFF
TRBV29-1	TRBJ1-1	CSVRLLRNTEAFF
TRBV7-3	TRBJ2-7	CASSLPRTSEQYF
TRBV14	TRBJ2-1	CASSQARVWQFF
TRBV7-3	TRBJ2-1	CASSLGSSDEQFF
TRBV19	TRBJ2-2	CASSIVNAGELFF
TRBV4-2	TRBJ2-3	CASSQDAAGGGDTQYF
TRBV6-1	TRBJ2-3	CASSGAGASTDTQYF
TRBV12-3/TRBV12-4	TRBJ2-2	CASSLGSGGADTGELFF
TRBV7-2	TRBJ2-5	CASSFSGLAGGWQETQYF
TRBV5-1	TRBJ2-5	CASSLAAARGETQYF
TRBV10-1	TRBJ1-1	CASRRKQGFSDTEAFF
TRBV6-1	TRBJ2-7	CASSPGTDSYEQYF
TRBV4-1	TRBJ1-4	CASSRTPANEKLFF
TRBV15	TRBJ1-5	CATSRDLGNQPQHF
TRBV29-1	TRBJ1-1	CSVRPLGLMNTEAFF